This entry lists 13 T cell receptor beta chains sequenced from one sample in a study of PD-L1 blockade in urothelial cancer. The time point is: peripheral blood 6 weeks after treatment start. Clones were read by immunoSEQ multiplex PCR, and TCRdb kept only the in-frame ones, dropping some. The sample lists 65,000 to 85,000 clones, around 90% occurring once. Material: PBMCs, obtained around atezolizumab (anti-PD-L1) treatment. The receptors here all came from a woman aged 80 or over with urothelial cancer.

The chain carries TRBV5-1 and TRBJ2-3, with 7 bases identical to TRBD2. J gave up 6 bases and V 4 bases, and 11 bases lay outside the gene matches. Germline assignment: CDR1 SGHRS and CDR2 YFSETQ. This CDR3 comprises 15 residues. DNA for the CDR3: TGCGCCAGCAGCATAAACAGCGGGATGGGTGATACGCAGTATTTT. Its translation: CASSINSGMGDTQYF.

This chain uses TRBV28 with TRBJ2-2, with 8 bases lining up with TRBD2. Germline lookup yields CDR1 MDHEN and CDR2 SYDVKM. The V gene end was trimmed by 7 bases and the J gene end by 4 bases; junction bases not matched to a gene: 11. The CDR3 has 16 residues. The CDR3 sequence: CASNPSGTRSTGELFF. The CDR3 DNA reads TGTGCCAGCAACCCCTCCGGGACTAGGTCCACCGGGGAGCTGTTTTTT.

J is TRBJ1-5 and V is TRBV18, with a tentative D call TRBD1 (5 bases). Germline loops: CDR1 KGHSH, CDR2 LQKENI. The ends were cut back, 3 bases at V and 11 bases at J, with 17 bases in the middle. This CDR3 has 14 amino acids. CDR3 region: CASSPVAGGGAQHF. DNA for the CDR3: TGTGCCAGCTCACCGGTGGCGGGCGGGGGGGCCCAGCATTTT.

The chain is built from TRBV28 and TRBJ2-7; TRBD2 is a possible D gene (6 bases). V lost 9 bases and J 0 bases, leaving 15 bases between the germline ends. Germline lookup yields CDR1 MDHEN and CDR2 SYDVKM. CDR3 size: 14 residues. CDR3 bases: TGTGCCAGTGAGGGACTTCCACCCTCCTACGAGCAGTACTTC. Translating it yields CASEGLPPSYEQYF.

The chain uses TRBV4-1 and TRBJ2-2; 8 bases are shared with TRBD2. Losses at the gene ends were 0 bases for V and 7 bases for J; bases not matched to a gene: 7. This CDR3 is built from 16 residues. Germline CDR1 reads MGHRA; CDR2 reads YSYEKL. In nucleotides, the CDR3 is TGCGCCAGCAGCCAAGACTCCGGGAGGGCGAACGGGGAGCTGTTTTTT. Its translation is CASSQDSGRANGELFF.

The genes are TRBV6-6 and TRBJ2-7, with TRBD2 matching 9 bases. The CDR3 covers 13 residues. V lost 8 bases and J lost 5; bases outside the gene matches: 7. Germline V lookup: CDR1 MNHNY, CDR2 SVGAGI (reference sequence). The CDR3 sequence is CASRQREVDEQYF. In DNA, the CDR3 is TGTGCCAGCCGACAGCGGGAGGTCGACGAGCAGTACTTC.

The chain uses TRBV19 and TRBJ1-3; 7 nucleotides line up with TRBD1. The CDR3 has 14 amino acids. Germline loops: CDR1 LNHDA, CDR2 SQIVND (reference sequence). Losses at the gene ends were 6 bases for V and 3 bases for J; bases not matched to a gene: 5. CDR3 protein: CASSPGTVGNTIYF. The DNA for the CDR3 is TGTGCCAGTAGCCCCGGGACAGTTGGAAACACCATATATTTT.

Turning to this clone: The limits of the CDR3 on the DNA are not certain, so only TCRdb's listed CDR3 is given. V and J are TRBV21-1 and TRBJ2-7; no DNA check was done on the table's D call, TRBD2. TRBV21-1 represents a pseudogene. The CDR3 length is 16 residues, termini included. CDR3 sequence reads: CASSKVAAGSSYEQYF.

The chain is built from TRBV4-2 and TRBJ1-2; tentatively, D is TRBD1 (6 bases). This CDR3 region has 15 residues. V was pared by 2 bases and J by 8 bases, with 18 bases between. From germline, CDR1 is LGHNA and CDR2 YNFKEQ. As DNA, the CDR3 is TGTGCCAGCAGCCAAACAAGAGATATTCAGGGGGGCTACACCTTC. It specifies CASSQTRDIQGGYTF.

This chain uses TRBV9 with TRBJ1-5; TRBD1 is a possible D gene (5 bases). Germline V gene data show CDR1 as SGDLS and CDR2 as YYNGEE. The V and J ends lost 7 bases and 2 bases respectively, with 16 bases between them. The CDR3 consists of 15 residues. In nucleotides, the CDR3 is TGTGCCAGCTCGTATGGCCAGGGTGGCAATCAGCCCCAGCATTTT. This translates into CASSYGQGGNQPQHF.

V gene TRBV9 combines with J gene TRBJ1-3, with D unclear. Germline CDR1 reads SGDLS; CDR2 reads YYNGEE. V was cut by 0 bases and J by 2 bases, with 6 bases left in between. The CDR3 covers 14 residues. The CDR3 region has the DNA TGTGCCAGCAGCGTAGCTACCACTGGAAACACCATATATTTT. It is translated as CASSVATTGNTIYF.

The V gene is TRBV5-8, the J gene TRBJ2-3; TRBD2 matches 7 bases. Per the germline V gene, CDR1 is SGHTS and CDR2 is YDEGEE. V trimming: 4 bases; J trimming: 2 bases; junction bases outside the gene matches: 13. CDR3 length: 17 amino acids. This chain's CDR3 is CASSRGSQAGVTDTQYF. The CDR3, as DNA: TGTGCCAGCAGCCGCGGCTCCCAGGCGGGGGTCACAGATACGCAGTATTTT. The full variable domain, with the rest looked up from reference TRBV5-8 and TRBJ2-3, is EAGVTQSPTHLIKTRGQQATLRCSPISGHTSVYWYQQALGLGLQFLLWYDEGEERNRGNFPPRFSGRQFPNYSSELNVNALELEDSALYLCASSRGSQAGVTDTQYFGPGTRLTVL.

V usage is TRBV9 and J usage is TRBJ2-2; 7 positions agree with TRBD2. Germline CDR1 SGDLS, CDR2 YYNGEE. This CDR3 has 17 residues. J was trimmed by 5 bases and V by 1 base; bases with no gene match: 11. The CDR3 coding sequence is TGTGCCAGCAGCGTACAGGGTAGCGGGTCCGTTACCGGGGAGCTGTTTTTT. It translates to CASSVQGSGSVTGELFF.